This T cell receptor beta chain is from a study of blood T cell repertoires in COVID-19. Study background: Acute and convalescent COVID-19 samples came from the United States, Italy and Spain. Nucleic acid was either cDNA or gDNA, and it came from T cells, B-cell-depleted T cells, or PBMCs.

Methods used by the authors: Nucleated cell number was recorded as an estimate derived from reference gene primer amplification. Repertoires were generated with immunoSEQ multiplex PCR, while TCRdb's copy carries only in-frame clones and drops some. The DNA gave D and trimming, while V, J and clone size come from that table. The table lists about 300,000 clones, approximately 88% of them singletons, with 5.5% to 8.5% in the top ten. CDR3 size: 15 residues. V usage is TRBV21-1 and J usage is TRBJ2-1; the table's D call of TRBD1 was not tested on the DNA. TRBV21-1 represents a pseudogene. The sequencing input was peripheral blood. The sequence was collected from a young woman who had recovered from COVID-19. The DNA for the CDR3 is TGTGCCAGCAGCATTACAGGTTTCCCTTACAATGAGCAGTTCTTC. Translated, it gives CASSITGFPYNEQFF.